This T cell receptor beta chain was identified in a study of T-cell reconstitution after alpha-beta-depleted transplantation in children. This clonotype was counted at least ten times. Unique molecular identifiers were incorporated when the TCRbeta library was constructed. TCRdb reprocessed the PCR reads via MiXCR and lists one record per CDR3 protein. Of 400,000 to 500,000 distinct CDR3 sequences in the sample, approximately 10% were seen once. V dropped 5 bases and J dropped 3 bases, with 10 bases sitting between them. The V gene's germline CDR1 is SGHTA and CDR2 FQGNSA. CDR3 length: 13 amino acids.

The V call is TRBV7-2, the J call TRBJ2-5; tentative D call: TRBD1 (6 bases). The clonotype originates from a human donor who donated a stem cell graft to a child with acute myeloid leukemia. This specimen was PBMCs from the stem cell graft donor, taken from the stem cell graft. CDR3 bases: TGTGCCAGCAGCCAAAACAGGGAAGAGACCCAGTACTTC. Protein product: CASSQNREETQYF.